This entry describes one T cell receptor (beta chain). This sample is part of a study of blood T cell repertoires in COVID-19. Study-level information: Spain, Italy and the United States supplied samples that represented acute and convalescent COVID-19. T cells, B-cell-depleted T cells, or PBMCs provided the cDNA or gDNA that served as material.

With V trimmed by 4 bases and J by 8 bases, 4 bases remained unmatched. Germline CDR1 SGHAT, CDR2 FQNNGV. CDR3 length: 14 amino acids. Original analysis: Reference gene primers were amplified, and this amplification served to estimate nucleated cell counts. Some clones are missing from TCRdb's copy, which holds only in-frame ones; the method was immunoSEQ multiplex PCR. For V, J and clone size, that table is used; D and trimming come from the DNA. The sample yields roughly 100,000 clones, roughly 84% seen once. Sequencing was performed on peripheral blood. The rearrangement links TRBV11-2 to TRBJ1-4; 10 positions agree with TRBD1. The receptor was isolated from a human donor in a cohort sampled during active or convalescent COVID-19. The CDR3 nucleotides read TGTGCCAGCAGCTACGGACAGGGGGTCGAAAAACTGTTTTTT. Translated, it gives CASSYGQGVEKLFF.